The 9 T cell receptor beta chains below were found in one sample sequenced in a study of T cell repertoires in cytomegalovirus infection. TCRdb itself ran the reads through MiXCR, one entry per CDR3 protein. Of 450,000 to 650,000 distinct CDR3 sequences in the sample, roughly 29% were seen once. Sequenced: PBMCs. The source is a human donor in good health (CMV status not recorded). Some clones in this sample may be carry-over from other donors' samples.

This chain joins TRBV7-2 and TRBJ2-5; D might be TRBD1 or TRBD2, each matching 7 bases. V gave up 1 base and J gave up 4 bases, with 13 bases separating them. CDR3 length equals 15 residues. Looked up from germline, CDR1 is SGHTA and CDR2 is FQGNSA. CDR3 sequence reads: CASSLGQGGGETQYF. The CDR3 nucleotides read TGTGCCAGCAGCTTAGGACAGGGCGGGGGAGAGACCCAGTACTTC.

V gene TRBV4-2 combines with J gene TRBJ2-1, with unresolved D. The CDR3 contains 16 residues. V shed 0 bases and J shed 1 base, with 10 bases lying between them. The germline V gene has CDR1 LGHNA and CDR2 YNFKEQ. CDR3 sequence (DNA): TGTGCCAGCAGCCAAGAAGACTCGCGATCCTACAATGAGCAGTTCTTC. Translating it yields CASSQEDSRSYNEQFF.

The genes are TRBV15 and TRBJ2-1; D may be TRBD2 (5 bases). CDR3 size: 17 residues. V lost 0 bases and J 6 bases, leaving 18 bases between the germline ends. In germline, CDR1 is LNHNV, CDR2 YYDKDF (reference sequence). The CDR3 DNA sequence: TGTGCCACCAGCAGAGATCCGGCGGGCGCTCTGGGCAATGAGCAGTTCTTC. It encodes CATSRDPAGALGNEQFF.

The chain has TRBV19 and TRBJ1-1; tentatively, D is TRBD1 (5 bases). CDR1 and CDR2 (germline): LNHDA, SQIVND (reference sequence). The CDR3 loop spans 15 amino acids. The V and J ends lost 7 bases and 6 bases respectively, with 21 bases between them. The CDR3 loop is CASTMPSNQGAEAFF. CDR3 sequence (DNA): TGTGCCAGTACTATGCCGTCCAACCAAGGGGCTGAAGCTTTCTTT.

This clonotype was seen at least ten times. The J gene is TRBJ1-1, the V gene TRBV7-2; D gene uncertain. The V gene's germline CDR1 is SGHTA and CDR2 FQGNSA. The CDR3 runs to 12 residues. V gave up 3 bases and J gave up 9 bases, with 11 bases separating them. As DNA, the CDR3 is TGTGCCAGCAGCTTCCAGAGAGGACAAGCTTTCTTT. Protein product: CASSFQRGQAFF.

This clonotype showed up just a few times. The chain has TRBV7-9 and TRBJ2-3; D might be TRBD1 (5 bases). V was trimmed by 1 base and J by 1 base, leaving 12 bases between them. CDR3 size: 16 residues. Germline CDR1 is SEHNR and CDR2 is FQNEAQ (reference sequence). For the CDR3, the DNA is TGTGCCAGCAGCTTAGGGGGCATTGACCGCACAGATACGCAGTATTTT. Encoded protein: CASSLGGIDRTDTQYF. Full variable domain (missing parts from reference TRBV7-9 and TRBJ2-3): DTGVSQNPRHKITKRGQNVTFRCDPISEHNRLYWYRQTLGQGPEFLTYFQNEAQLEKSRLLSDRFSAERPKGSFSTLEIQRTEQGDSAMYLCASSLGGIDRTDTQYFGPGTRLTVL.

This clonotype was recorded once. This chain's CDR3 is CASSLSGHVEKLFF. As DNA, the CDR3 is TGTGCCAGCAGTTTGTCAGGGCATGTTGAAAAACTGTTTTTT. The chain recombines TRBV28 with TRBJ1-4; D perhaps matches TRBD1 (5 bases). The CDR3 totals 14 residues. Per the germline V gene, CDR1 is MDHEN and CDR2 is SYDVKM. The V gene lost 3 bases and the J gene lost 7 bases, with 12 bases spanning the gap.

V usage is TRBV24-1 and J usage is TRBJ2-1, with a weak D call TRBD2 (5 bases). V was clipped by 3 bases and J by 9 bases, with 8 bases between them. Germline assignment: CDR1 KGHDR and CDR2 SFDVKD. This CDR3 has 12 amino acids. CDR3 bases: TGTGCCACCAGTGATACTAGGTTTGAGCAGTTCTTC. Its translation: CATSDTRFEQFF.

This clonotype was found many times. The chain couples TRBV7-2 to TRBJ1-1; D is ambiguous. The CDR3 spans 15 residues. V dropped 2 bases and J dropped 0 bases, with 10 bases sitting between them. Germline assignment: CDR1 SGHTA and CDR2 FQGNSA. Here the CDR3 DNA reads TGTGCCAGCAGCTTATGGGCAGCCATGAACACTGAAGCTTTCTTT. Its translation: CASSLWAAMNTEAFF.